These 15 T cell receptor beta chains originate from one sample sequenced in a study of blood T cell repertoires in COVID-19. The table came from immunoSEQ multiplex PCR; TCRdb's copy has only in-frame clones and leaves some out. The sample lists under 350,000 clones, 89% occurring once. Input material: PBMCs or T cells enriched from blood (not recorded which). These receptors originate from a woman between 40 and 50 years old who had recovered from COVID-19.

The rearrangement joins TRBV6-5 to TRBJ1-3; D is undetermined. This CDR3 comprises 16 residues. CDR1 is MNHEY and CDR2 is SVGAGI in the germline V gene. The germline V and J ends were trimmed by 2 bases and 2 bases, with 13 bases remaining between them. The CDR3 bases are TGTGCCAGCAGTTACGGCAGCAGGTCTACTGGAAACACCATATATTTT. Its translation: CASSYGSRSTGNTIYF.

The CDR3 reads CASSQGTSGSSYEQYF. The CDR3 DNA reads as TGTGCCAGCAGCCAAGGGACTAGCGGGAGCTCCTACGAGCAGTACTTC. The chain joins TRBV3-1 (or the pseudogene TRBV3-2) to TRBJ2-7, with 13 nucleotides matching TRBD2. The germline V gene has CDR1 LGHDT and CDR2 YNNKEL (reference sequence). J gave up 0 bases and V 1 base, and 0 bases lay outside the gene matches. The CDR3 has 16 residues.

The rearrangement links TRBV6-5 to TRBJ1-1; 7 bases map to TRBD1. V was clipped by 2 bases and J by 5 bases; unmatched bases: 11. The CDR3 contains 16 residues. The germline CDR1 and CDR2 sequences are MNHEY and SVGAGI. CDR3 sequence: CASSYAGGPRGTEAFF. The CDR3 coding sequence is TGTGCCAGCAGTTACGCGGGAGGGCCCAGGGGGACTGAAGCTTTCTTT.

This chain links TRBV7-2 with TRBJ1-4; TRBD1 might be the D (5 bases). Trimming left V 5 bases short and J 8 bases short, with 9 bases between. Germline assignment: CDR1 SGHTA and CDR2 FQGNSA. The CDR3 is 12 amino acids. The CDR3 loop reads CASSVYREKLFF. CDR3 DNA sequence: TGTGCCAGCAGCGTCTACAGGGAAAAACTGTTTTTT.

The DNA for the CDR3 is TGCGCCAGCAGTCTCGCCTCGGCGGGACTAGCGGGGAAAAACATTCAGTACTTC. The encoded protein is CASSLASAGLAGKNIQYF. The chain joins TRBV5-1 to TRBJ2-4, with 13 bases fitting TRBD2. The length of the CDR3 is 18 residues. Germline V gene lookup returns CDR1 SGHRS and CDR2 YFSETQ. The trim removed 5 bases at V and 4 bases at J, leaving 12 bases unmatched.

The genes are TRBV7-9 and TRBJ1-1; D uncertain. This CDR3 spans 13 amino acids. V was trimmed by 0 bases and J by 1 base, leaving 3 bases between them. Germline CDR1 is SEHNR and CDR2 is FQNEAQ (reference sequence). The CDR3 spells CASSLAQNTEAFF. CDR3 bases: TGTGCCAGCAGCTTAGCCCAGAACACTGAAGCTTTCTTT.

CDR3 DNA sequence: TGTGCTAGTGGTTGGCCCGTTCTTAATGAGGCTCGGGAGCAGTACTTC. Its protein product is CASGWPVLNEAREQYF. The rearrangement uses TRBV12-5 and TRBJ2-7, with D hard to call. The V end was cut by 4 bases, the J end by 7 bases, with 23 bases between. The CDR3 contains 16 residues. Looked up from germline, CDR1 is LGHNT and CDR2 is FRNRAP.

The chain couples TRBV6-5 to TRBJ1-2; possible D gene TRBD1, 6 bases. The CDR3 sequence is 15 residues long. CDR1 is MNHEY and CDR2 is SVGAGI in the germline V gene. Trimming cost V 6 bases and J 0 bases, with 14 bases left between them. The CDR3 DNA sequence: TGTGCCAGCAGAGGACAGATCATAGCTAACTATGGCTACACCTTC. Its protein product is CASRGQIIANYGYTF.

The J gene is TRBJ2-7, the V gene TRBV20-1; 8 bases are shared with TRBD2. The CDR3 has 14 amino acids. Germline CDR1 and CDR2: DFQATT and SNEGSKA (reference sequence). J lost 1 base, V lost 3 bases, and 5 bases had no gene match. The CDR3 region is CSASRRGESYEQYF. CDR3 in DNA: TGCAGTGCTAGTCGGCGGGGGGAGTCCTACGAGCAGTACTTC.

The chain uses TRBV7-8 and TRBJ1-2; D is possibly TRBD1 (5 bases). The V gene's germline CDR1 is SGHVS and CDR2 FQNEAQ. Deletions cut 1 base from V and 7 bases from J, with 22 bases between. The CDR3 length is 17 residues. The CDR3 spells CASSLVSWGRVSGGYTF. CDR3 nucleotides: TGTGCCAGCAGCTTAGTTTCCTGGGGCAGGGTCTCCGGTGGCTACACCTTC.

This chain uses TRBV9 with TRBJ2-2; TRBD2 is a possible D gene (6 bases). V shed 2 bases and J shed 6 bases, with 11 bases lying between them. This CDR3 has 14 amino acids. The V gene's germline CDR1 is SGDLS and CDR2 YYNGEE. CDR3 DNA: TGTGCCAGCAGCGTTGGCAGGAGGGCCGGGGAGCTGTTTTTT. This sequence encodes CASSVGRRAGELFF.

This sequence joins TRBV5-1 and TRBJ2-1; 9 nucleotides align to TRBD2. Looked up from germline, CDR1 is SGHRS and CDR2 is YFSETQ. Trimming removed 0 bases from V and 6 bases from J; junction bases left unmatched: 4. This CDR3 is built from 15 residues. The CDR3 region has the DNA TGCGCCAGCAGCTTGGGACTAGCGGCCGGCAATGAGCAGTTCTTC. Amino acid sequence: CASSLGLAAGNEQFF.

The chain carries TRBV18 and TRBJ2-1, with TRBD1 as a possible D gene (6 bases). The CDR3 loop spans 13 amino acids. Trimming removed 5 bases at V and 14 bases at J, with 19 bases between. Germline loops: CDR1 KGHSH, CDR2 LQKENI. The CDR3 spells CASSERTEPNKFF. The CDR3, as DNA: TGTGCCAGCTCAGAGAGGACAGAACCAAACAAGTTCTTC.

The chain uses TRBV15 and TRBJ2-2; D uncertain. CDR1 is LNHNV and CDR2 is YYDKDF in the germline V gene (reference sequence). This CDR3 has 14 amino acids. V shed 11 bases and J shed 4 bases, with 17 bases lying between them. The CDR3 spells CASRPGFGTGELFF. CDR3 coding DNA: TGTGCCTCTAGACCGGGTTTCGGCACCGGGGAGCTGTTTTTT.

This chain uses TRBV20-1 with TRBJ2-3; no reliable D call. The CDR3 runs 10 residues. Between the trimmed V and J ends, which lost 4 bases and 7 bases, there was a span of 6 bases. Germline V gene sequence: CDR1 DFQATT, CDR2 SNEGSKA (reference sequence). The CDR3 DNA reads TGCAGTGCTAACCTAAATACGCAGTATTTT. Protein product: CSANLNTQYF.